This T cell receptor beta chain was profiled in a study of blood T cell repertoires in COVID-19. Study-level information: The origin of the acute and convalescent COVID-19 samples was the United States, Italy and Spain. From T cells, B-cell-depleted T cells, or PBMCs came the material, which was cDNA or gDNA.

Authors' methods: Counts of nucleated cells, estimated from reference gene primer amplification, were obtained. Repertoires were generated with immunoSEQ multiplex PCR, while TCRdb's copy carries only in-frame clones and drops some. The V and J calls and clone size were taken over from that table, and D and trimming were inferred from the DNA. The sample carries about 36,000 clones, around four fifths recorded once. V gave up 4 bases and J gave up 3 bases, with 10 bases separating them. Germline V gene sequence: CDR1 SGHTA, CDR2 FQGTGA. The CDR3 runs to 13 residues. The chain joins TRBV7-3 to TRBJ2-7; no clear D gene. This TCR was sampled from a human donor in a cohort sampled during active COVID-19. The sequenced sample was peripheral blood. CDR3 sequence: CASSSLTGYEQYF. The CDR3 nucleotides are TGTGCCAGCAGCTCTTTGACGGGCTACGAGCAGTACTTC.